The T cell receptor beta chain described here comes from a study of neurological immune-mediated disorders. Findings of the study overall: The greatest degree of TCR clonal expansion was observed in HTLV-1-associated myelopathy, with the lowest in multiple sclerosis, below that of healthy controls. None of the CDR3 amino acid sequences of expanded clones recurred across subjects, suggesting private repertoires in all groups.

As healthy controls, volunteers from a blood bank in Maryland, USA, were used. The cDNA was synthesized by 5'RACE incorporating 10-nucleotide random UMIs. TCRdb ran MiXCR on the 5' RACE reads and lists one entry per CDR3 protein. The sample holds tens of thousands of distinct CDR3 sequences, about an eighth seen once. This clonotype came up many times. The antigen is unknown. Germline assignment: CDR1 DFQATT and CDR2 SNEGSKA (reference sequence). The CDR3 runs 14 residues. Trimming stripped 3 bases from V and 0 bases from J, with 9 bases between. The chain uses TRBV20-1 and TRBJ1-5; D is undetermined. The sample was PBMCs. The clonotype originates from a man in his sixties in good health. The CDR3 here is CSARFGISNQPQHF. CDR3 DNA sequence: TGCAGTGCTAGGTTTGGCATTAGCAATCAGCCCCAGCATTTT.